The TCR beta chain under discussion was sequenced for a study of PD-L1 blockade in urothelial cancer. Study summary: Atezolizumab therapy began for patients in about 2014, dosed at 1,200 mg intravenously every 3 weeks.

Sequencing was performed with immunoSEQ multiplex PCR; in TCRdb, only in-frame clones are kept and a portion is missing. The sample consists of 40,000 to 55,000 clones, 84% of them appearing once. Germline V CDR1 and CDR2: SGHDT, YYEEEE. The CDR3 extends over 17 amino acids. V was clipped by 4 bases and J by 5 bases; unmatched bases: 13. The sequencing here drew on PBMCs, taken around atezolizumab (anti-PD-L1) treatment. The chain is built from TRBV5-6 and TRBJ2-7; 12 bases agree with TRBD2. The sequence was collected from a man in his forties with urothelial cancer. CDR3 in DNA: TGTGCCAGCAGCCCCCGATGGCTAGCGGGAGGGCCCAACGAGCAGTACTTC. Translated: CASSPRWLAGGPNEQYF.